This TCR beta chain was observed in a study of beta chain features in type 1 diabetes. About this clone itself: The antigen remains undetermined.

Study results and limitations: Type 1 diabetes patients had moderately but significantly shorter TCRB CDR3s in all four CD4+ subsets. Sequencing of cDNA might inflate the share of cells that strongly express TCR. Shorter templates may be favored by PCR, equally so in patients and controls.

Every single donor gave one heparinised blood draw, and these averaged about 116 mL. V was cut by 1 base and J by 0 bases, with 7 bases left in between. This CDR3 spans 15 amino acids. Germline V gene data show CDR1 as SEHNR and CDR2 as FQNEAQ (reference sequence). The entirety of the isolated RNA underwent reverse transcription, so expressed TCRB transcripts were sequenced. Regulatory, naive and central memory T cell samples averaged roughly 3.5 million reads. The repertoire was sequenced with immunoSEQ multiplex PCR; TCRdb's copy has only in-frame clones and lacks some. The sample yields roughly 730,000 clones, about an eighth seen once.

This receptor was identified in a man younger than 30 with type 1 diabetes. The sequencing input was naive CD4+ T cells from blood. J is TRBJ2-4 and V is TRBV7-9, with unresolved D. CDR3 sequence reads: CASSLESGAKNIQYF. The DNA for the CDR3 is TGTGCCAGCAGCTTAGAATCAGGAGCCAAAAACATTCAGTACTTC.